This is a list of T cell receptor beta chains from one sample in a study of cytomegalovirus exposure and HLA in healthy donors. Libraries were prepared by immunoSEQ multiplex PCR; TCRdb keeps only in-frame clonotypes and omits some of them. The profile covers fewer than 120,000 clones, with approximately 89% appearing a single time and under 2% taken by the ten largest. The sample was PBMCs. The source is a woman under 30 in good health and CMV-seronegative. Each CDR3 is given with its conserved first and last residue. The order of the fields is V gene, J gene, D gene, clone size, CDR3 protein, CDR3 DNA. The D gene is left open where the match is weak. A row's size may be missing; if present it is once, few, many or a size class.

TRBV19	TRBJ2-3	TRBD2	NA	CASSSRLAGGPTDTQYF	TGTGCCAGTAGTTCCAGACTAGCGGGAGGGCCGACAGATACGCAGTATTTT
TRBV14	TRBJ1-2	NA	NA	CASSQAGSGYTF	TGTGCCAGCAGCCAAGCGGGGTCGGGCTACACCTTC
TRBV7-2	TRBJ2-3	NA	NA	CASSFPGDTQYF	TGTGCCAGCAGCTTCCCCGGGGATACGCAGTATTTT
TRBV5-4	TRBJ2-7	NA	NA	CASSPSGPNEQYF	TGTGCCAGCAGCCCGTCCGGTCCCAACGAGCAGTACTTC
TRBV7-2	TRBJ2-4	NA	once	CASSSGGLPNIQYF	TGTGCCAGCAGCTCTGGGGGACTCCCAAACATTCAGTACTTC
TRBV7-2	TRBJ1-1	TRBD1	NA	CASSLGQGATEAFF	TGTGCCAGCAGCTTAGGACAGGGTGCCACTGAAGCTTTCTTT
TRBV6-5	TRBJ2-2	NA	NA	CASRTGGQGTGELFF	TGTGCCAGCAGAACGGGGGGCCAGGGCACCGGGGAGCTGTTTTTT
TRBV27	TRBJ1-2	NA	NA	CASSLTGQSYGYTF	TGTGCCAGCAGTTTAACCGGACAGTCCTATGGCTACACCTTC
TRBV30	TRBJ2-7	NA	few	CAWSAGLTYEQYF	TGTGCCTGGAGTGCCGGGTTGACCTACGAGCAGTACTTC
TRBV10-3	TRBJ1-2	NA	once	CAISPDRLYGYTF	TGTGCCATCAGTCCCGACAGGTTGTATGGCTACACCTTC
TRBV7-8	TRBJ1-1	NA	NA	CASSPRGMGRSTEAFF	TGTGCCAGCAGCCCCCGAGGTATGGGTCGGAGCACTGAAGCTTTCTTT
TRBV2	TRBJ1-2	NA	once	CASSETQGWDYGYTF	TGTGCCAGCAGTGAAACCCAGGGGTGGGACTATGGCTACACCTTC
TRBV27	TRBJ2-1	TRBD2	NA	CASSNRGLAGAINEQFF	TGTGCCAGCAGTAATCGGGGACTAGCGGGGGCCATCAATGAGCAGTTCTTC
TRBV5-4	TRBJ1-2	TRBD1	NA	CASSGRDRGVQNYGYTF	TGTGCCAGCAGCGGCCGGGACAGGGGCGTCCAAAACTATGGCTACACCTTC
TRBV5-1	TRBJ2-5	NA	once	CASSPAGVGETQYF	TGCGCCAGCAGCCCGGCGGGTGTTGGGGAGACCCAGTACTTC
TRBV28	TRBJ2-2	NA	NA	CASSLKGRSNTGELFF	TGTGCCAGCAGTTTAAAGGGGAGGTCGAACACCGGGGAGCTGTTTTTT
TRBV6-5	TRBJ1-3	NA	NA	CASSYSRRPGADTIYF	TGTGCCAGCAGTTACTCACGCCGACCGGGTGCCGACACCATATATTTT
TRBV25-1	TRBJ1-2	NA	NA	CASSPQGLKVYGYTF	TGTGCCAGCAGTCCCCAGGGGTTGAAGGTCTATGGCTACACCTTC
TRBV4-3	TRBJ2-7	NA	once	CASSQDIEQYF	TGCGCCAGCAGCCAAGATATTGAGCAGTACTTC
TRBV14	TRBJ2-7	NA	NA	CASSPDVGRAYEQYF	TGTGCCAGCAGCCCGGACGTGGGGAGAGCCTACGAGCAGTACTTC